The TCR beta chain under discussion was sequenced for a study of T cell responses to AZD1222 COVID-19 vaccine. Notes on the study in general: Only 5 or 6 AZD1222 recipients tested seropositive at baseline. Reports say nearly half of spike-specific TCRs go after unmutated variant regions. Spike as a whole was targeted by vaccine-associated CD4 TCRs, dominant at 160-218 and 743-854. Following two doses of AZD1222, Spike-specific TCR breadth and depth rose.

Per germline, CDR1 MNHEY and CDR2 SVGAGI. The CDR3 spans 13 residues. Unmatched junction bases numbered 1, after V lost 6 bases and J lost 4 bases. The data were produced by immunoSEQ multiplex PCR, yet TCRdb's version contains in-frame clones alone and is incomplete. The sample has about 120,000 clones, around 85% seen once; the top ten hold 2% to 2.5%. Of note for this clone: Its antigen is undetermined.

This chain links TRBV6-5 with TRBJ2-2, with 8 positions matching TRBD2. The sequencing here drew on peripheral blood, taken on day 0 of AZD1222 vaccination. The TCR sequence derives from an adult in good health. DNA for the CDR3: TGTGCCAGCAGGGGGACTAGCACCGGGGAGCTGTTTTTT. It codes for CASRGTSTGELFF.